This T cell receptor beta chain was sequenced during a study of cytomegalovirus exposure and HLA in healthy donors (TCRdb year 2017). At the level of the whole study: According to an earlier analysis of 550 to 700 of the donors, 150 million to 200 million T cells yielded some 120 million unique TCR beta sequences and around 280 Gb of sequence data. The number of donors typed differed by locus, with roughly 629-640 for A, B, C, DRB1 and DQB1, more than 500 for DQA1, 606 for DPA1, and some 450 for DPB1. Across approximately 400 genotyped donors of the cohort, an average of about 240,000 unique TCR beta nucleotide sequences per donor were sequenced, and approximately 17% of those sequences were non-productive. Class I and class II HLA loci were covered by the typing at four-digit resolution. All discovery cohort repertoires had been generated on a single sequencing platform. Donor age, sex, ethnicity and CMV serostatus were compiled together with the repertoire data. High-throughput TCR immunosequencing, statistical association of individual TCRs with disease status, and machine learning were combined to predict cytomegalovirus infection status. Because of strong linkage in the cohort, five DR-DQ haplotypes were treated as single units for association and clustering. In addition to the first cohort of 666 subjects, a separate validation cohort of 120 different subjects was used. Rather than drawing on any new phenotypic data, the later analysis identified candidate immune exposures from TCR beta sequences and the way those sequences occurred across donors. The study aimed to test whether cataloging public T cell receptors could reveal signatures of past pathogen exposure. Using immunosequencing, the study profiled T cell repertoires from about 610 subjects and related those repertoires to cytomegalovirus serostatus. About 280 gigabases of sequencing data and tens of millions of unique TCR sequences made up an early release that covered nearly 650 HLA-typed donors. An earlier analysis of roughly 580 of the donors used high-throughput TCR beta sequencing to judge whether each TCR beta V gene segment behaved as functional or pseudogenic. A later analysis re-examined previously published TCR beta repertoires from 610 or so donors and added high-resolution HLA genotyping to investigate patterns of TCR occurrence. The genetic ancestry cluster associated with self-reported Caucasian donors included 80% to 90% of the approximately 430 genotyped donors. In a later genetic analysis, genome-wide SNP genotypes for about three fifths of the roughly 670 donors were used, and that subset was treated as a discovery cohort. General conclusions and limits of the study: Only TCR beta chains were sequenced in this cohort, and the absence of alpha or paired-chain data limited detectable features. Across donors, most TCR sequences were observed very rarely, whereas some public TCRs were present in many individuals. In a later genetic analysis, fewer N-insertions in productive TCRs were reported among donors in an Asian-associated ancestry cluster than the roughly 700-donor mean. A cluster of highly shared sequence variants was judged likely to be a technical artifact of the sequencing pipeline. A further reported finding was that TCR beta sequences accurately predicted the HLA-A and HLA-B alleles for most subjects in the first cohort. A later analysis found that most CMV-associated TCR beta chains appeared HLA-restricted, with HLA associations seemingly driven largely by CMV exposure. Correlated functional status among segregating V segments might reflect linkage disequilibrium, but an unknown experimental factor could not be ruled out. A later analysis reported that several top co-occurrence clusters appeared linked to parvovirus B19, influenza, CMV and Epstein-Barr virus. In vitro tests confirmed that a few of the cytomegalovirus-associated TCR beta chains recognize cytomegalovirus antigens. According to a later analysis, TCR association rates differed among HLA loci, with DRB1 alleles showing the most associated TCRs and HLA-C alleles showing the fewest. The classifier was reported to diagnose cytomegalovirus status with high specificity and sensitivity in both the original and validation cohorts. In a later genetic analysis, a missense DCLRE1C variant was associated with V-gene and J-gene trimming of TCR beta chains, and the association was replicated in an independent cohort. In a later analysis, HLA-associated TCR beta chains showed more clonal expansion and lower generation probabilities than non-associated chains that were equally common. In an earlier analysis of more than 500 of the donors, most TCR beta V segments appeared in productive rearrangements about 90% or about 30% of the time, broadly matching IMGT annotations. Strong co-occurrence of HLA alleles, especially DR and DQ, made assigning TCR associations to individual alleles difficult. The presence/absence analyses assumed that sequencing depth was roughly uniform across donors, and that assumption may not be true. About 17 rarely observed V segments, including chromosome 9 orphons, were excluded from the earlier analysis of about 610 of the donors because counts were too low. Because HLA typing was missing for some donors at each locus, association tests included only the typed subset. At a false discovery rate of 0.05, a later analysis linked under 20,000 TCR beta sequences to specific HLA alleles. Some IMGT-functional V segments, including TRBV6-2 and TRBV6-3, could not be told apart with the 87-base-pair reads, so those segments were excluded. For the cohort, immune exposure information was limited to CMV serostatus. A total of 150 or so TCR beta chains were listed by the study as associated with cytomegalovirus. The authors suggested that the approach could potentially be generalized to other disease states and immunological phenotypes.

The cohort comprised around 700 healthy bone marrow donors. At the time of sampling, every cohort member was nominally healthy, though immune exposures that went unrecorded were likely present. The donor was CMV seropositive and was included in the group of around 300 seropositive cohort members. A peripheral blood sample was provided by each donor, and peripheral blood mononuclear cells were used for TCR beta sequencing. Genomic DNA was extracted from the blood cell samples with the Qiagen DNeasy Blood Extraction Kit. Concerning this clone itself: Its antigen is not yet known. The input lacks base qualities; no much larger clone sits a single base away.

Preparation of the library involved the immunoSEQ multiplex PCR assay. For the multiplex PCR, a mixture combining 60 forward primers for TCR Vbeta segments and 13 reverse primers for TCR Jbeta segments was used. A multiplex PCR assay on genomic DNA amplified the CDR3 region of rearranged TCR beta genes. The Illumina HiSeq System was used to sequence the amplified TCR beta libraries as 87-base-pair reads. The study's own analysis went as follows. A later analysis counted about 80 million unique TCR beta chains across the 700 or so repertoires, and 9.5 million to 11 million of these chains were shared by at least two donors. Raw reads were error-corrected and collapsed into unique sequences by a nearest-neighbor algorithm in which closely related sequences were merged to remove PCR and sequencing errors. V, D and J gene segments were assigned by aligning CDR3 sequences to IMGT reference sequences. For a sequence to be retained, a match of at least six nucleotides to both a V gene segment and a J gene segment was required. Rearrangements were classified as productive when the CDR3 lacked stop codons and remained in frame with V and J, and all other rearrangements were classified as non-productive. CDR3 was defined according to IMGT convention as the region running from the second conserved V-encoded cysteine to the conserved J-encoded phenylalanine. Sequences without an unambiguous match to a single V gene segment were excluded from the earlier analysis of several hundred of the donors. In an earlier analysis of almost 600 of the donors, a V segment was called functional when productive rearrangements were above 56.7%, and segregating when the standard deviation between donors exceeded 5%. A statistical classification framework was built to diagnose cytomegalovirus status from the catalog of TCR beta chain sequences. A later analysis assigned V and J genes by comparing TCR nucleotide sequences with IMGT/GENE-DB human TR gene sequences. A later analysis assigned CDR3 sequences and most-parsimonious VDJ recombination scenarios with the TCRdist pipeline. In a later analysis, each TCR beta chain was defined by its CDR3 amino acid sequence together with its V-gene family, and reads without a unique V-gene family were excluded. To address suspected cross-contamination and a sequencing artifact, a later analysis removed 592 highly shared, low-generation-probability nucleotide sequences. A later analysis calculated a clonal expansion index for each public chain from normalized within-repertoire ranks of inferred template counts. In a later analysis, generation probabilities were computed with a VDJ recombination model fitted to out-of-frame rearrangements, and the resulting probabilities were checked against IGoR. In a later analysis, TCR-TCR, TCR-HLA and TCR-CMV co-occurrence was scored with hypergeometric tests, and a repertoire-size bias correction was applied to TCR pairs. In a later analysis, false discovery rates were estimated by permuting HLA or CMV assignments 20 times. In a later analysis, co-occurring TCRs were grouped with DBSCAN, and TCRdist sequence similarity was added when clustering was performed within HLA-allele-positive subsets. Repertoires with fewer than 30,000 or more than 120,000 public chains, plus five repertoires with anomalous nucleotide sharing, were excluded from co-occurrence clustering. TCRdb re-hosts the immuneACCESS table, in-frame sequences only. Its copies lack some clones; in the studies checked, an unresolved V gene accounts for under half of them, and the cause for the rest is not known. V and J calls plus clone size are reproduced from that table; the DNA served to infer D and trimming. The sample table shows some 140,000 clones, and under 80% are seen once. The ten largest account for roughly 4.5% of the sample.

V is cut back by 11 bases and J by 8 bases, with 14 bases in the junction unmatched. Including the terminal cysteine and phenylalanine, the CDR3 comprises 15 residues. The read is trimmed to its CDR3 DNA, 45 bases read in frame from base 1. From the germline V gene, CDR1 is MNHEY and CDR2 is SVGAGI. The receptor chain draws on TRBV6-5 and TRBJ2-1, and 11 bases in between align with TRBD2. The source of this sequence is a man younger than 35 in good health and CMV-seropositive. The sequenced sample consisted of PBMCs. The sequenced DNA is TGTGCCGTCGGGAAATCTAGCGGGAGGACCCATGAGCAGTTCTTC. The translation is CAVGKSSGRTHEQFF.